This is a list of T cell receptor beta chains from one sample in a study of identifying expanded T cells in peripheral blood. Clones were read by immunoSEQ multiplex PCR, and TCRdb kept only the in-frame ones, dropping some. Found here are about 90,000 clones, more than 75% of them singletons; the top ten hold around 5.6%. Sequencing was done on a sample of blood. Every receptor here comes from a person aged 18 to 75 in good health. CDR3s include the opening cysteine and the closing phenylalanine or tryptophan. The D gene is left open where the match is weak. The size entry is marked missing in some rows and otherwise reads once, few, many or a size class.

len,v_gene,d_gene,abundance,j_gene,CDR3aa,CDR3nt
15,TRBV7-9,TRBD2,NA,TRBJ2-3,CASLTLAGSGDTQYF,TGTGCCAGTCTTACCCTAGCGGGGAGTGGAGATACGCAGTATTTT
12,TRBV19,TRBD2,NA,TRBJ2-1,CASSTGGIQQFF,TGTGCCAGTAGTACGGGGGGGATCCAGCAGTTCTTC
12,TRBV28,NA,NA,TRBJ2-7,CAAAQTGYEQYF,TGTGCCGCCGCACAGACGGGGTACGAGCAGTACTTC
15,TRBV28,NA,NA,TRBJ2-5,CASSFPREGKETQYF,TGTGCCAGCAGTTTTCCCAGGGAAGGCAAAGAGACCCAGTACTTC
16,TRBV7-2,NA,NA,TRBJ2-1,CASSLARFQEYNEQFF,TGTGCCAGCAGCTTAGCCCGGTTTCAGGAATACAATGAGCAGTTCTTC
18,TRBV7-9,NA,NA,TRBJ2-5,CASSLGVSQQGPKETQYF,TGTGCCAGCAGCTTAGGTGTTAGCCAGCAGGGCCCGAAAGAGACCCAGTACTTC
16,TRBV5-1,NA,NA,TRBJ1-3,CASSSRAGSAGNTIYF,TGCGCCAGCAGCTCTCGAGCCGGGAGCGCGGGAAACACCATATATTTT
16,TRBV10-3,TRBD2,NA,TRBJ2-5,CACSLKQWERGETQYF,TGTGCCTGCTCCCTAAAACAGTGGGAGCGGGGGGAGACCCAGTACTTC
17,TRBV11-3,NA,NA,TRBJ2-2,CASSLRAPGSNSGELFF,TGTGCCAGCAGCTTGAGGGCACCCGGTAGTAATTCCGGGGAGCTGTTTTTT
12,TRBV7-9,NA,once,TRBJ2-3,CASSFTGDTQYF,TGTGCCAGCAGCTTTACGGGAGATACGCAGTATTTT
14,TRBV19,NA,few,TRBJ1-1,CASSRQSMNTEAFF,TGTGCCAGTAGTCGACAGTCCATGAACACTGAAGCTTTCTTT
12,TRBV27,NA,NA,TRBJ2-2,CASSRGTGELFF,TGTGCCAGCTCTCGGGGCACCGGGGAGCTGTTTTTT
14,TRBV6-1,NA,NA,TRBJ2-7,CASSEVPWEAKQYF,TGTGCCAGCAGTGAAGTCCCTTGGGAAGCAAAGCAGTACTTC
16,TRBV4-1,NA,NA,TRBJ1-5,CASRIIPDGNNQPQHF,TGCGCCAGCAGAATTATACCGGACGGAAACAATCAGCCCCAGCATTTT
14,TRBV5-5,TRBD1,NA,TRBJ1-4,CASSSGDRVGKLFF,TGTGCCAGCAGCTCGGGGGACAGGGTCGGAAAACTGTTTTTT
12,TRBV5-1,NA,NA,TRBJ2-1,CASSLGGNEQFF,TGCGCCAGCAGCTTGGGGGGTAATGAGCAGTTCTTC
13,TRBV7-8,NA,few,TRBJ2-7,CASMPWRSYEQYF,TGTGCCAGCATGCCCTGGCGGTCCTACGAGCAGTACTTC
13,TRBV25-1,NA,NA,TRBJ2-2,CASSKVGAGELFF,TGTGCCAGCAGTAAGGTCGGAGCCGGGGAGCTGTTTTTT
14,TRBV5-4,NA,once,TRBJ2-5,CASSLRSGRETQYF,TGTGCCAGCAGCTTGCGTTCAGGGCGGGAGACCCAGTACTTC
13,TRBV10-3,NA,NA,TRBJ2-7,CAIKGQATYEQYF,TGTGCCATCAAAGGTCAAGCTACCTACGAGCAGTACTTC
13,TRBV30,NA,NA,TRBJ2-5,CAWSAADQETQYF,TGTGCCTGGAGTGCGGCAGACCAAGAGACCCAGTACTTC
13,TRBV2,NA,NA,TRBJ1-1,CASSLGQLTEAFF,TGTGCCAGCAGCCTTGGACAGTTAACTGAAGCTTTCTTT
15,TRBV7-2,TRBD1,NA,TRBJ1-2,CASSFMRGQGRDYTF,TGTGCCAGCAGCTTCATGAGGGGACAGGGTCGTGACTACACCTTC